The 2 T cell receptor beta chains below come from one sample, sequenced in a study of cytomegalovirus exposure and HLA in healthy donors. Vbeta (60) and Jbeta (13) primers were used in the PCR. The data were produced by immunoSEQ multiplex PCR, yet TCRdb's version contains in-frame clones alone and is incomplete. The sample lists about 130,000 clones, about 80% occurring once. The specimen sequenced was PBMCs. All receptors derive from a man aged 25 to 40 in good health and CMV-seropositive.

The chain uses TRBV7-2 and TRBJ2-7, with 9 bases lining up with TRBD1. Germline V lookup: CDR1 SGHTA, CDR2 FQGNSA. The CDR3 consists of 12 residues. V dropped 5 bases and J dropped 5; count of bases not matched to a gene: 1. DNA for the CDR3: TGTGCCAGCAGCCGGGACAGGGACGAGCAGTACTTC. Encoded protein: CASSRDRDEQYF.

This clone has a single count. The CDR3 loop reads CASSPVGAETQYF. The CDR3 DNA follows: TGTGCCAGCTCACCGGTGGGGGCGGAGACCCAGTACTTC. The chain employs TRBV18 and TRBJ2-5; possible D gene TRBD1, 6 bases. CDR3 length: 13 amino acids. Trimming pared 3 bases from V and 5 bases from J, leaving 10 bases between. Germline values: CDR1 KGHSH, CDR2 LQKENI.